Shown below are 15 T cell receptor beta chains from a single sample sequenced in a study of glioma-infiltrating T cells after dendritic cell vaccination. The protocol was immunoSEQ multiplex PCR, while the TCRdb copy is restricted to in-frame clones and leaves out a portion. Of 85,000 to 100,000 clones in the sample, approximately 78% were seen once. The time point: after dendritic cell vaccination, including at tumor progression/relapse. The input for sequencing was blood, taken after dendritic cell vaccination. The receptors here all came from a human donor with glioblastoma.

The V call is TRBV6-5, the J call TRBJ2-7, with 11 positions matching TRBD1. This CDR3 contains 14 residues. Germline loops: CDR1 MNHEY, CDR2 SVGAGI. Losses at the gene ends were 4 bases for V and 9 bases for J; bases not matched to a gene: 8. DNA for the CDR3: TGTGCCAGCAGTTCTGGACAGGGGGCAGTTGGGCAGTACGTC. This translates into CASSSGQGAVGQYV.

The CDR3 DNA follows: TGCAGCGCGACAGGGAGATCTAGCACAGATACGCAGTATTTT. This translates into CSATGRSSTDTQYF. The V gene is TRBV29-1, the J gene TRBJ2-3, with TRBD1 matching 7 bases. CDR3 size: 14 residues. Looked up from germline, CDR1 is SQVTM and CDR2 is ANQGSEA. Unmatched junction bases numbered 7, after V lost 7 bases and J lost 0 bases.

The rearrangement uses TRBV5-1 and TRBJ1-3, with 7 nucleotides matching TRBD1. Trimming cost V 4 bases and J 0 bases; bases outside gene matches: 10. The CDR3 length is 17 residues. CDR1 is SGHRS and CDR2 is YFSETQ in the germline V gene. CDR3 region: CASSRDSSSSSGNTIYF. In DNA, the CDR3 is TGCGCCAGCAGCCGGGACAGCTCATCCAGCTCTGGAAACACCATATATTTT.

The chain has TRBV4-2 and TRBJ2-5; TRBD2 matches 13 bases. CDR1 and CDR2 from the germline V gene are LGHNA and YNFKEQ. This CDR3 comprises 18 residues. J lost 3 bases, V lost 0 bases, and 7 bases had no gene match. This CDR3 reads CASSQDPIGLAGEETQYF. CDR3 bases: TGTGCCAGCAGCCAAGACCCAATCGGACTAGCGGGGGAAGAGACCCAGTACTTC.

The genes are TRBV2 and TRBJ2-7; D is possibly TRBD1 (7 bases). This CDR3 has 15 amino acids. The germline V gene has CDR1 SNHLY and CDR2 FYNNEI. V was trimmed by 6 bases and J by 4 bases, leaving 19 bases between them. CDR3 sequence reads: CASSNRGLTPYEQYV. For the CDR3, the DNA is TGTGCCAGCAGCAACAGGGGACTCACCCCTTACGAGCAGTACGTC.

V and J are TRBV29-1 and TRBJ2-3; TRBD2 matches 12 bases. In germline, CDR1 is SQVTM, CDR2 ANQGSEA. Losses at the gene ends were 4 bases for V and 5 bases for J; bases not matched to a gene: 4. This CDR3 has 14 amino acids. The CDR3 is CSVGLAGAIDTQYF. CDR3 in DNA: TGCAGCGTTGGACTAGCGGGAGCCATAGATACGCAGTATTTT.

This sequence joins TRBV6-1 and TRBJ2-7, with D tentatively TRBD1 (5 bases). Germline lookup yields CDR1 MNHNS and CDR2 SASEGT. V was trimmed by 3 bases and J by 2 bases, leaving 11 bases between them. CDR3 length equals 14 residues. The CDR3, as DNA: TGTGCCAGCAGTGAGCAGGGCCGGACCTACGAGCAGTACGTC. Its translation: CASSEQGRTYEQYV.

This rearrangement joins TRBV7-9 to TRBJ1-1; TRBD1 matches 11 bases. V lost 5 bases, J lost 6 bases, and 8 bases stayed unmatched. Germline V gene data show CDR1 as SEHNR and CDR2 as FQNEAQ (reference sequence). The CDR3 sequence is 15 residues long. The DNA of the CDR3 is TGTGCCAGCAGCCCCGGACAGGGGGCGCAATCTGAAGCTTTCTTT. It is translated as CASSPGQGAQSEAFF.

DNA of the CDR3: TGTGCCAGCAGCTCGGGGACAGGGGGGGAAAGCAATCAGCCCCAGCATTTT. It codes for CASSSGTGGESNQPQHF. The rearrangement uses TRBV5-6 and TRBJ1-5; 11 nucleotides align to TRBD1. V gave up 3 bases and J gave up 1 base; unmatched junction bases: 6. Germline CDR1 reads SGHDT; CDR2 reads YYEEEE. The CDR3 is 17 amino acids.

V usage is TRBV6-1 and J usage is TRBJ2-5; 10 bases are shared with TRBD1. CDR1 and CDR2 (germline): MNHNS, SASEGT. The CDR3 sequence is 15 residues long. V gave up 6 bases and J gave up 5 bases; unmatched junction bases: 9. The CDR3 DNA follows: TGTGCCAGCAGATCCGGGACAGGGGATGCGGAGACCCAGTACTTC. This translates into CASRSGTGDAETQYF.

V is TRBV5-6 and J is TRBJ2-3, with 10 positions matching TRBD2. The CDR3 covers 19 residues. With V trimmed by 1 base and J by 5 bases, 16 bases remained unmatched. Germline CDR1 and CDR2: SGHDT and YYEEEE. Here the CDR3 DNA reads TGTGCCAGCAGCTTGCTCATCCTAGCGGGGGACTCGCCGGGAGATACGCAGTATTTT. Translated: CASSLLILAGDSPGDTQYF.

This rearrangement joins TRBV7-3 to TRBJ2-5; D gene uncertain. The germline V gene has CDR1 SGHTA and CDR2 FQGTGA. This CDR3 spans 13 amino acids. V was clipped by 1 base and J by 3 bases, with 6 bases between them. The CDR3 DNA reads TGTGCCAGCAGCTTAAGAGTAGAAGAGACCCAGTACTTC. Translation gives CASSLRVEETQYF. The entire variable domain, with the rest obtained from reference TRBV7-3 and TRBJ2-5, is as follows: GAGVSQTPSNKVTEKGKYVELRCDPISGHTALYWYRQSLGQGPEFLIYFQGTGAADDSGLPNDRFFAVRPEGSVSTLKIQRTERGDSAVYLCASSLRVEETQYFGPGTRLLVL.

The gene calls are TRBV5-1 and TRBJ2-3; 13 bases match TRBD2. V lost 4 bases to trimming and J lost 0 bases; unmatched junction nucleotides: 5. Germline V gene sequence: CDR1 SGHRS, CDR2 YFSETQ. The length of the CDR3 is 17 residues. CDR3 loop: CASSPGLAGFSTDTQYF. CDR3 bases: TGCGCCAGCAGCCCGGGACTAGCGGGATTTAGCACAGATACGCAGTATTTT.

The DNA of the CDR3 is TGTGCCAGCAGCTTAGCTGGGACGGCTAGCGGGAGAGATCACGAGCAGTACGTC. Translating gives CASSLAGTASGRDHEQYV. This sequence joins TRBV7-9 and TRBJ2-7, with TRBD2 matching 10 bases. The junction had 13 bases not matched to a gene; V was cut back by 0 bases and J by 5 bases. Germline-derived CDR1 and CDR2 are SEHNR and FQNEAQ (reference sequence). The CDR3 runs 18 residues.

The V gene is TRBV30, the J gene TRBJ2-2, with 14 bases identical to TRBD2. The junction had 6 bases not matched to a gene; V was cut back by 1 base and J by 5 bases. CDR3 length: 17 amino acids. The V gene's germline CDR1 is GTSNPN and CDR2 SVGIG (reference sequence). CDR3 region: CAWSGGTSGRGTGELFF. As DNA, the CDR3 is TGTGCCTGGAGTGGGGGGACTAGCGGGAGAGGAACCGGGGAGCTGTTTTTT.